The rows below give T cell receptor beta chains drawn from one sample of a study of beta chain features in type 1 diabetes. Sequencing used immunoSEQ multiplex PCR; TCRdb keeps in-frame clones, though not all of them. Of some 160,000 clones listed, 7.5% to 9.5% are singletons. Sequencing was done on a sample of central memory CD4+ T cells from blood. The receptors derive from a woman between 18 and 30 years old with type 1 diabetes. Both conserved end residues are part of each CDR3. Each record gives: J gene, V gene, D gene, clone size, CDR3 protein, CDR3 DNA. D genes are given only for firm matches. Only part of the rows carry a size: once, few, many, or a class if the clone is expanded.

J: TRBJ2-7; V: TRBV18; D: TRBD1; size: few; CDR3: CASSPSGTVATYEQYF; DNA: TGTGCCAGCTCACCTTCGGGGACAGTGGCAACCTACGAGCAGTACTTC
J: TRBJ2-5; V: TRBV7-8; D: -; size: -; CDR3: CASSPTRREVETQYF; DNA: TGTGCCAGCAGCCCCACGCGCAGGGAAGTTGAGACCCAGTACTTC
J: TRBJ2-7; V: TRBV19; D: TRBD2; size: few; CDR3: CASSMSSGTNYEQYF; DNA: TGTGCCAGTAGTATGAGTAGCGGGACTAACTACGAGCAGTACTTC
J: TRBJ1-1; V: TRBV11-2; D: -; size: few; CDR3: CASSSQGNTEAFF; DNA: TGTGCCAGCAGCTCCCAGGGGAACACTGAAGCTTTCTTT
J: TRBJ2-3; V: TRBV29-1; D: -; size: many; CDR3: CSGVGGSTDTQYF; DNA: TGCAGCGGCGTCGGCGGCAGCACAGATACGCAGTATTTT
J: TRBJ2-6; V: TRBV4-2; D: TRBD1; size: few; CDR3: CASSLFGQGVSGANVLTF; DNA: TGTGCCAGCAGCCTGTTCGGACAGGGGGTCTCTGGGGCCAACGTCCTGACTTTC
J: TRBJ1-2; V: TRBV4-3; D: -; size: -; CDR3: CASSQARDGGYTF; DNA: TGCGCCAGCAGCCAAGCGCGGGACGGAGGCTACACCTTC
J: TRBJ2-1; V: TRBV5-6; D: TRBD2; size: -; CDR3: CASSPEREWYNEQFF; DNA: TGTGCCAGCAGCCCGGAGCGGGAGTGGTACAATGAGCAGTTCTTC
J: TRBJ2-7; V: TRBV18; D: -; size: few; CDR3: CASSPADTDYEQYF; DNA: TGTGCCAGCTCACCAGCGGACACAGACTACGAGCAGTACTTC
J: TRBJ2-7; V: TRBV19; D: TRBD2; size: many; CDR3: CASSQRTSGLEQYF; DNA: TGTGCCAGTAGTCAACGGACTAGCGGGCTCGAGCAGTACTTC
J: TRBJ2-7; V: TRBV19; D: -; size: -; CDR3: CASSIVKDSTYEQYF; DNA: TGTGCCAGTAGTATAGTAAAAGACAGTACCTACGAGCAGTACTTC
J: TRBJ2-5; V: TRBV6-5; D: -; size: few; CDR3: CASKGDQETQYF; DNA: TGTGCCAGCAAGGGGGACCAAGAGACCCAGTACTTC
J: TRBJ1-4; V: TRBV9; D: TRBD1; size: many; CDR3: CASSLDRVDEKLFF; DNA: TGTGCCAGCAGCCTGGACAGGGTTGATGAAAAACTGTTTTTT
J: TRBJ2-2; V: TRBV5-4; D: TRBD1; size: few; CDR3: CASSLDTGAGELFF; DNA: TGTGCCAGCAGCTTGGATACAGGGGCCGGGGAGCTGTTTTTT
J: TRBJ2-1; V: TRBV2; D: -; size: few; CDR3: CASSVRHRSSYNEQFF; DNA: TGTGCCAGCAGTGTACGCCATCGGAGCTCCTACAATGAGCAGTTCTTC
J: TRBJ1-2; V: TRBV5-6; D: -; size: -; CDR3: CASSPQGHDYGYTF; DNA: TGTGCCAGCAGCCCCCAGGGGCACGACTATGGCTACACCTTC
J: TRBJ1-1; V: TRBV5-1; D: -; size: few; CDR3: CASSPVGGEAFF; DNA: TGCGCCAGCAGCCCGGTGGGCGGGGAAGCTTTCTTT
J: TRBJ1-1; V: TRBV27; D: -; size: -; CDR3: CASSFRSDTEAFF; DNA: TGTGCCAGCAGTTTCCGGTCCGACACTGAAGCTTTCTTT
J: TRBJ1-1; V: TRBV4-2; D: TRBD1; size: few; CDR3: CASSQDVQGAVEAFF; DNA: TGTGCCAGCAGCCAAGATGTCCAGGGGGCGGTTGAAGCTTTCTTT
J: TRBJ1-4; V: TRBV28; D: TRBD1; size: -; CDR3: CASSSISGTGNRLFF; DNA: TGTGCCAGCAGTTCAATCTCCGGGACAGGGAACCGACTGTTTTTT
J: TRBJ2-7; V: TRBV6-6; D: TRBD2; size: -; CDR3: CASSRGSEQYF; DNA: TGTGCCAGCTCGCGGGGGAGCGAGCAGTACTTC
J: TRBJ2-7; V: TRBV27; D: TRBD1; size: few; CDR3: CASSLATGGPSYEQYF; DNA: TGTGCCAGCAGTTTGGCCACAGGGGGACCCTCCTACGAGCAGTACTTC
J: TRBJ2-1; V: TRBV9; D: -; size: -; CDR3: CASSASGYHDEQFF; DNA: TGTGCCAGCAGCGCGAGCGGCTACCACGATGAGCAGTTCTTC
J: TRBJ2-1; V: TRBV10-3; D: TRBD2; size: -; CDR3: CAISERGSLVPYNEQFF; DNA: TGTGCCATCAGTGAGCGCGGGAGTTTGGTCCCCTACAATGAGCAGTTCTTC
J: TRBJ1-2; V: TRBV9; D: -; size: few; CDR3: CASSVGGYGNYGYTF; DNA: TGTGCCAGCAGCGTAGGCGGATATGGGAACTATGGCTACACCTTC
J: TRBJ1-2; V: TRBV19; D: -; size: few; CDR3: CASASGGRGYTF; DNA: TGTGCCAGTGCGTCGGGGGGTAGAGGCTACACCTTC
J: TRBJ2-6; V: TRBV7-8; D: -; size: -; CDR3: CASSQGSGANVLTF; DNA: TGTGCCAGCAGTCAGGGGTCTGGGGCCAACGTCCTGACTTTC
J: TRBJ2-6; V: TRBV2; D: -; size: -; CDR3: CASSEAGRGVLTF; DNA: TGTGCCAGCAGTGAAGCTGGTCGCGGCGTCCTGACTTTC
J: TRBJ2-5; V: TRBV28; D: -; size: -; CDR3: CASTVGLDIGTQYF; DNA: TGTGCCAGCACCGTAGGACTCGACATCGGGACCCAGTACTTC
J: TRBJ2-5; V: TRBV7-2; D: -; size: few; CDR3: CASRNRGGSETQYF; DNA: TGTGCCAGCAGAAACAGGGGGGGTTCGGAGACCCAGTACTTC
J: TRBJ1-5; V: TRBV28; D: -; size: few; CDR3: CASRRDQPQHF; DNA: TGTGCCAGCAGACGCGATCAGCCCCAGCATTTT
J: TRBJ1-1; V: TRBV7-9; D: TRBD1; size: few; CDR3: CASSLGGQGEAFF; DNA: TGTGCCAGCAGCTTAGGGGGACAGGGAGAAGCTTTCTTT
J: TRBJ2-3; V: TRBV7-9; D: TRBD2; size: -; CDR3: CASSLTSGSGTDTQYF; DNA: TGTGCCAGCAGCTTAACTAGCGGGAGTGGCACAGATACGCAGTATTTT
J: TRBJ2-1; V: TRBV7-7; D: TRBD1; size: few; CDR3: CASSRDRGNEQFF; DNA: TGTGCTAGCAGCCGCGACAGGGGCAATGAGCAGTTCTTC
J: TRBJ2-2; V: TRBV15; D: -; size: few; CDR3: CATSRGGSITGELFF; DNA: TGTGCCACCAGCAGAGGAGGGTCGATCACCGGGGAGCTGTTTTTT
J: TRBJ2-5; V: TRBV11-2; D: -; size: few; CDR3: CASSSQETQYF; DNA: TGTGCCAGCAGCTCGCAAGAGACCCAGTACTTC
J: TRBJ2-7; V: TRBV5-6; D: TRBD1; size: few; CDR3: CASSAPTGLANEQYF; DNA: TGTGCCAGCAGCGCCCCGACAGGGCTGGCGAACGAGCAGTACTTC
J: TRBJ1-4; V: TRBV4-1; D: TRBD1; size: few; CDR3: CASSQGDSDEKLFF; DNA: TGCGCCAGCAGCCAAGGGGACAGCGATGAAAAACTGTTTTTT
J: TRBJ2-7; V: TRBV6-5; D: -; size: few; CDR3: CASSYTGVLYEQYF; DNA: TGTGCCAGCAGTTACACGGGGGTTCTCTACGAGCAGTACTTC
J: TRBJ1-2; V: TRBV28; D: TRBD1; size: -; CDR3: CASSPGDRDFYGYTF; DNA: TGTGCCAGCAGTCCGGGCGACAGGGACTTCTATGGCTACACCTTC
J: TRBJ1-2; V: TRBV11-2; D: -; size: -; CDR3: CASSPTRGNYGYTF; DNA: TGTGCCAGCAGCCCAACCAGAGGAAACTATGGCTACACCTTC
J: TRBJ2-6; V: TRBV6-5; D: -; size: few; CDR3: CASLSSGANVLTF; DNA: TGTGCCAGTCTCTCTTCTGGGGCCAACGTCCTGACTTTC
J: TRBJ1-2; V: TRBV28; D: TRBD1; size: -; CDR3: CASSQTGFYGYTF; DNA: TGTGCCAGCAGCCAGACAGGGTTCTATGGCTACACCTTC
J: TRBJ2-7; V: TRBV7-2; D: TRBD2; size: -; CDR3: CASSSGLAGGWYEQYF; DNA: TGTGCCAGCAGCTCGGGACTAGCGGGAGGGTGGTACGAGCAGTACTTC
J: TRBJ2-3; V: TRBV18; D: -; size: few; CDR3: CASSTPTTDTQYF; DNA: TGTGCCAGCTCGACACCGACCACAGATACGCAGTATTTT
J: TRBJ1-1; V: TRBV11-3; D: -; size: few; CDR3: CASSLGSGKPEAFF; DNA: TGTGCCAGCAGCTTAGGATCGGGGAAACCTGAAGCTTTCTTT
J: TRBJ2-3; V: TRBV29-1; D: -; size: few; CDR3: CSVEEGGSVGDTQYF; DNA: TGCAGCGTTGAAGAGGGTGGGAGTGTCGGAGATACGCAGTATTTT
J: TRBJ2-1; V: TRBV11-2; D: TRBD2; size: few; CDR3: CASSLRLAFTYNEQFF; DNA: TGTGCCAGCAGCCTCAGACTAGCTTTCACCTACAATGAGCAGTTCTTC